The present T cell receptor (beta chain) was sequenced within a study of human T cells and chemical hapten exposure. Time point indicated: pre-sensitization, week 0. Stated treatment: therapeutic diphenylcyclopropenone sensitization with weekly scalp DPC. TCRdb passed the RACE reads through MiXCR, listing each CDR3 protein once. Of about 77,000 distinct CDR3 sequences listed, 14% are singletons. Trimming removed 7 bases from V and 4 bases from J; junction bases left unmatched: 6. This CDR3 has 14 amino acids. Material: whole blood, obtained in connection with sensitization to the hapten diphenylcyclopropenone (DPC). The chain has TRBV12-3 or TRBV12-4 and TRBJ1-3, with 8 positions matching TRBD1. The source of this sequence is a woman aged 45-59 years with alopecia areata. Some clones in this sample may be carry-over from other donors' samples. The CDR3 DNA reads TGTGCCAGCATTTCGACAGGGGCAGGAAACACCATATATTTT. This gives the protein CASISTGAGNTIYF.